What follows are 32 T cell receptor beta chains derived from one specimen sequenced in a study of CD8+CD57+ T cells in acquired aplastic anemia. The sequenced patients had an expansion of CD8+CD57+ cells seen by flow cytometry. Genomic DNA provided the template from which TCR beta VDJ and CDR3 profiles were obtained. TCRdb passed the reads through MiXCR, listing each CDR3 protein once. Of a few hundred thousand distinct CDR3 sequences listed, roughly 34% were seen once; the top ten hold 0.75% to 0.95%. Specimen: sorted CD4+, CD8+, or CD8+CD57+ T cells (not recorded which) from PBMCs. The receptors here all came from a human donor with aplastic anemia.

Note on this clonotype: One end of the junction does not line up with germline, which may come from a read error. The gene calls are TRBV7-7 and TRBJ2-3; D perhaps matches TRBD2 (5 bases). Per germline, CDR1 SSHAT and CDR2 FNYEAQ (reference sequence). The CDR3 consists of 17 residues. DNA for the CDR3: TGTGCTAGCAGCTTAGATTGTCAGCGGCCTAGCACAGATACGCAGTATTTT. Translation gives CASSLDCQRPSTDTQYF.

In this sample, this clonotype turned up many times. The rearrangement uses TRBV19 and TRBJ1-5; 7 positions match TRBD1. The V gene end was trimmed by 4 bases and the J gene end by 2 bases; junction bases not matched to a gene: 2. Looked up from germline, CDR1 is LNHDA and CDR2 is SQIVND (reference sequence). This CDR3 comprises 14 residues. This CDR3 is CASSTTGGNQPQHF. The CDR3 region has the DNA TGTGCCAGTAGTACCACAGGGGGCAATCAGCCCCAGCATTTT.

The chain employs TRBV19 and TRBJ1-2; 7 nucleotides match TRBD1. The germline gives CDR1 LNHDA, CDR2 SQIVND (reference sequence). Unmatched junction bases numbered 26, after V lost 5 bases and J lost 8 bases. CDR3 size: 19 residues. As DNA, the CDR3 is TGTGCCAGTAGTCCCCGCCCCACGACAGGGCAGGGGCTTTTGGTCGGCTACACCTTC. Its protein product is CASSPRPTTGQGLLVGYTF.

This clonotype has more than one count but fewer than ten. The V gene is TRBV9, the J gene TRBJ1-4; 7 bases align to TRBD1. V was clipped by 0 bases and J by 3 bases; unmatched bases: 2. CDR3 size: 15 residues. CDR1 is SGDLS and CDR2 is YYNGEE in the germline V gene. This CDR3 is CASSVDGTANEKLFF. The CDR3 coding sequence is TGTGCCAGCAGCGTAGACGGGACAGCTAATGAAAAACTGTTTTTT. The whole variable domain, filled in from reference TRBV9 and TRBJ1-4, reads DSGVTQTPKHLITATGQRVTLRCSPRSGDLSVYWYQQSLDQGLQFLIQYYNGEERAKGNILERFSAQQFPDLHSELNLSSLELGDSALYFCASSVDGTANEKLFFGSGTQLSVL.

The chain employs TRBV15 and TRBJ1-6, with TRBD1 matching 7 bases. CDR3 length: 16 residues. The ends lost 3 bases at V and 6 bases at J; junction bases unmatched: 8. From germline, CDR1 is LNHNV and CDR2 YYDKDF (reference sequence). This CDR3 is CATSSQGTVLNSPLHF. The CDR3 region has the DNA TGTGCCACCAGCAGCCAAGGGACAGTCCTTAATTCACCCCTCCACTTT.

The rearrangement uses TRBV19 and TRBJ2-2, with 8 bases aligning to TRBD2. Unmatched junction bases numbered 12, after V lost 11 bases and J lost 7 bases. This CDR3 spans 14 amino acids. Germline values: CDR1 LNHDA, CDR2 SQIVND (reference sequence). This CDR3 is CAWSEASGYGELFF. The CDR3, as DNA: TGTGCCTGGAGTGAGGCTAGCGGGTACGGGGAGCTGTTTTTT.

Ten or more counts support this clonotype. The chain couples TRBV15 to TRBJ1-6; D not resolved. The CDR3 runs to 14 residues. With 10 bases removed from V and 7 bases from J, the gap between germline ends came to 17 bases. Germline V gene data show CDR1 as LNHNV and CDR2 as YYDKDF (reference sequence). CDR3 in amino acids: CASRTDITNSPLHF. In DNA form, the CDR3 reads TGTGCCAGCAGGACCGACATTACAAATTCACCCCTCCACTTT.

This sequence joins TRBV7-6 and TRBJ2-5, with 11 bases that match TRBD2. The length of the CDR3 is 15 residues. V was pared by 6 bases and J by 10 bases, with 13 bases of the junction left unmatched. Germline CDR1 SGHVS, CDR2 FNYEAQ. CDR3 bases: TGTGCCAGCAGAGTTAGCGGGGGGGCCAAAGGGGACCAGTACTTC. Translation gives CASRVSGGAKGDQYF.

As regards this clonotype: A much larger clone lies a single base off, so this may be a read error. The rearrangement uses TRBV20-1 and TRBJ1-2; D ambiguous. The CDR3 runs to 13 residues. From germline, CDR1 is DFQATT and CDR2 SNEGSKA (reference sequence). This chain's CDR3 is CSASPREIYGDTF. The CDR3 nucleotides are TGCAGTGCTAGTCCGCGGGAAATCTATGGCGACACCTTC.

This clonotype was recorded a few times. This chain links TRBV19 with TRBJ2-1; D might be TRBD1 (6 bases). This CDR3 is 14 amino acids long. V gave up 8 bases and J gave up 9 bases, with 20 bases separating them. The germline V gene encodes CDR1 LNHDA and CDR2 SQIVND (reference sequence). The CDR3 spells CASGGSSRNGEQFF. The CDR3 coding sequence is TGTGCCAGTGGGGGCAGCAGTAGAAATGGTGAGCAGTTCTTC.

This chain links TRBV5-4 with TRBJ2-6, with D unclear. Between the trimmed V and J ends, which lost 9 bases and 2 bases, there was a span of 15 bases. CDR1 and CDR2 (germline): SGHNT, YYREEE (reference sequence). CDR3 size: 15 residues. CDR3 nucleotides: TGTGCCACGGCAAGCCGTTCCACTGGGGCCAACGTCCTGACTTTC. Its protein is CATASRSTGANVLTF.

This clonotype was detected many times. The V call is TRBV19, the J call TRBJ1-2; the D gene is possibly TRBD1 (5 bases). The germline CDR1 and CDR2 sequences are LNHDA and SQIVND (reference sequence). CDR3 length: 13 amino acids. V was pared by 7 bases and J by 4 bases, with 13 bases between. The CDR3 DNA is TGTGCCAGTAAGGAGGGGATGGGCTATGGCTACACCTTC. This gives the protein CASKEGMGYGYTF.

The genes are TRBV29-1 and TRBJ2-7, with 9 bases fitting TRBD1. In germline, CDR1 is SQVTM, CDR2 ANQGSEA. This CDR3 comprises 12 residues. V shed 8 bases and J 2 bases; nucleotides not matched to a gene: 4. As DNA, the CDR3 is TGCAGCTGGACAGGGGATACCTACGAGCAGTACTTC. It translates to CSWTGDTYEQYF.

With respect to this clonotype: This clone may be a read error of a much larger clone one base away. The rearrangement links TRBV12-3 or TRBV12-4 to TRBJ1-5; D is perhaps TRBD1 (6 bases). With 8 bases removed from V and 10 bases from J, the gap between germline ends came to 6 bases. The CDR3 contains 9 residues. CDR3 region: CASGGPQHF. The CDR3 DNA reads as TGTGCCAGCGGGGGCCCCCAGCATTTT.

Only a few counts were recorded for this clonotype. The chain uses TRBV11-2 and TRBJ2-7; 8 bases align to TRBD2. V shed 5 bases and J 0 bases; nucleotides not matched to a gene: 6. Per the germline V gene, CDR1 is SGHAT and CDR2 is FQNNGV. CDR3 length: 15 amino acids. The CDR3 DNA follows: TGTGCCAGCAGCCCCGGGACTAGGAACTCCTACGAGCAGTACTTC. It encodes CASSPGTRNSYEQYF. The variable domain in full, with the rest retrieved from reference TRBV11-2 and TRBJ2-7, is EAGVAQSPRYKIIEKRQSVAFWCNPISGHATLYWYQQILGQGPKLLIQFQNNGVVDDSQLPKDRFSAERLKGVDSTLKIQPAKLEDSAVYLCASSPGTRNSYEQYFGPGTRLTVT.

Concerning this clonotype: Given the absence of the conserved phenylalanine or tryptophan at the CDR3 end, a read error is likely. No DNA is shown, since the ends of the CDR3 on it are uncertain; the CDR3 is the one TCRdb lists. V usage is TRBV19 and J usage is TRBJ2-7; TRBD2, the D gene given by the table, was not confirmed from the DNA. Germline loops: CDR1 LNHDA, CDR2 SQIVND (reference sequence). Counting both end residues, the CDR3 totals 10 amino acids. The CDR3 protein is CASSTAGTSG.

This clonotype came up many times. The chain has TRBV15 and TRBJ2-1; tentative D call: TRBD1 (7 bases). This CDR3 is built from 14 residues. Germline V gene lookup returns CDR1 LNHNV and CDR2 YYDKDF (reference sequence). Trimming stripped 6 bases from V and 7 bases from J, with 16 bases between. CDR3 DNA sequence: TGTGCCACCAGGTCCAGGGGGGCTCGGAATGAGCAGTTCTTC. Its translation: CATRSRGARNEQFF.

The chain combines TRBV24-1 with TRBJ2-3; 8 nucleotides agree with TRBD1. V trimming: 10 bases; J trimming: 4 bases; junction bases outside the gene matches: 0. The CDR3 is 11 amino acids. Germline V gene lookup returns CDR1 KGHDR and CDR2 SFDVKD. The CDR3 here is CATGQADTQYF. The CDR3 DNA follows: TGTGCCACGGGACAGGCAGATACGCAGTATTTT.

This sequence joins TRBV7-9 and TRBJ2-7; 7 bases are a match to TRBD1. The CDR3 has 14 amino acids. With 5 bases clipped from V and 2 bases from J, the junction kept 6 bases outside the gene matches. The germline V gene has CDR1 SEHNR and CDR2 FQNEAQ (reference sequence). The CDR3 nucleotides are TGTGCCAGCAGCCAAACAGGGGTTACCTACGAGCAGTACTTC. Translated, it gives CASSQTGVTYEQYF. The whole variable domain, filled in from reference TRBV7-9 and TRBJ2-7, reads DTGVSQNPRHKITKRGQNVTFRCDPISEHNRLYWYRQTLGQGPEFLTYFQNEAQLEKSRLLSDRFSAERPKGSFSTLEIQRTEQGDSAMYLCASSQTGVTYEQYFGPGTRLTVT.

CDR3 DNA: TGTGCCAGCAGCCATTCCGCCGGTTCCTATGGCGAGCAGTACTTC. It yields the protein CASSHSAGSYGEQYF. J is TRBJ2-7 and V is TRBV7-2; no clear D. In germline, CDR1 is SGHTA, CDR2 FQGNSA. V was trimmed by 5 bases and J by 6 bases, leaving 20 bases between them. The CDR3 length is 15 residues.

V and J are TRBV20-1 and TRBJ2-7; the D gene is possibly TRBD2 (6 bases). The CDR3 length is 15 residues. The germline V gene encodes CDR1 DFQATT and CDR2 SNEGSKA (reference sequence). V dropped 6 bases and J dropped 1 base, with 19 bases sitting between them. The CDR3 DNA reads TGCAGTGCCAGCACACCGGGACTCCTATCCTACGAGCAGTACTTC. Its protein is CSASTPGLLSYEQYF.

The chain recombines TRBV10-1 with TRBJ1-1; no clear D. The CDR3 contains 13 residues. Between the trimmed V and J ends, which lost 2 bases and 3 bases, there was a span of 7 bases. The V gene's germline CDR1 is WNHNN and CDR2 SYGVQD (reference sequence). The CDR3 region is CASSEGPYTEAFF. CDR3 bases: TGCGCCAGCAGTGAGGGACCTTACACTGAAGCTTTCTTT.

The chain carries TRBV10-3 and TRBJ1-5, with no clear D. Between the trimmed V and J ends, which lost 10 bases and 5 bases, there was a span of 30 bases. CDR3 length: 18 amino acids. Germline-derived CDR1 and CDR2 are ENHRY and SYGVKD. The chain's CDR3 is CATSRASRPGKGYQPQHF. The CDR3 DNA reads TGTGCCACCAGCCGGGCATCAAGACCGGGTAAGGGCTATCAGCCCCAGCATTTT.

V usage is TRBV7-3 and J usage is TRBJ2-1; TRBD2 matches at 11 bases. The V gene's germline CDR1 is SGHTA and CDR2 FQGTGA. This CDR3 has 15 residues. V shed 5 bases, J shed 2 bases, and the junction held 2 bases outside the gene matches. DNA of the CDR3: TGTGCCAGCAGCACTAGCGGGAGTCCCTACAATGAGCAGTTCTTC. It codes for CASSTSGSPYNEQFF.

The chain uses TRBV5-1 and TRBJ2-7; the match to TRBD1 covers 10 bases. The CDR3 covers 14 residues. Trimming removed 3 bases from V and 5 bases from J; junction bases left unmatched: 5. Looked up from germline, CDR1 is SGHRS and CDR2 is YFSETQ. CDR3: CASSWRQGADEQYF. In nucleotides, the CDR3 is TGCGCCAGCAGCTGGAGACAGGGGGCCGACGAGCAGTACTTC.

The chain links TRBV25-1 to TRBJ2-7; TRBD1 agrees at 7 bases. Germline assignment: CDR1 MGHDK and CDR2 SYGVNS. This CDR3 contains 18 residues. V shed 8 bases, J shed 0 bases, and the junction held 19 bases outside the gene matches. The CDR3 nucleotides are TGTGCCAGCTCCCTCAAAGCGCCAACAGGGGCCATCTCCTACGAGCAGTACTTC. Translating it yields CASSLKAPTGAISYEQYF.

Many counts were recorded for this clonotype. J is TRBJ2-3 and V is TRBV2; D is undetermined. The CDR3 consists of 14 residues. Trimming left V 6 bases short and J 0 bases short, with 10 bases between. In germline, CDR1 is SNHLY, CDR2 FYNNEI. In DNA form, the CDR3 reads TGTGCCAGCAGGATTCTAACTAGCACAGATACGCAGTATTTT. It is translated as CASRILTSTDTQYF.

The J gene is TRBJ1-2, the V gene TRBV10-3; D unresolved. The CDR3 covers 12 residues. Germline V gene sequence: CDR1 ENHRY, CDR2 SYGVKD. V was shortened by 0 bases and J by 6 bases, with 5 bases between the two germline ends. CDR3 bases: TGTGCCATCAGTGAGTCGAGGGATGGCTACACCTTC. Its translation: CAISESRDGYTF.

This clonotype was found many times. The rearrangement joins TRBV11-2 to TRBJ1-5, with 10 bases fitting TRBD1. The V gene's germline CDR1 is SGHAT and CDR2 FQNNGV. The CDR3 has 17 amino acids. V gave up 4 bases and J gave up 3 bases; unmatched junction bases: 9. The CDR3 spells CASSSGADRGLNQPQHF. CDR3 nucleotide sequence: TGTGCCAGCAGCTCGGGGGCTGACAGGGGGCTCAATCAGCCCCAGCATTTT. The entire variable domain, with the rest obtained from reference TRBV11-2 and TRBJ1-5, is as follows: EAGVAQSPRYKIIEKRQSVAFWCNPISGHATLYWYQQILGQGPKLLIQFQNNGVVDDSQLPKDRFSAERLKGVDSTLKIQPAKLEDSAVYLCASSSGADRGLNQPQHFGDGTRLSIL.

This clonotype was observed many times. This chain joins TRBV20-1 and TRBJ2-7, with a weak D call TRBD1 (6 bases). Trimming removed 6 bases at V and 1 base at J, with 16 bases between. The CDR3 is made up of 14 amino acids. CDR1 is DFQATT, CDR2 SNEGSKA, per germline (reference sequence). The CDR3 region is CSARKGGGSYEQYF. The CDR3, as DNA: TGCAGTGCCCGCAAAGGGGGTGGTTCCTACGAGCAGTACTTC.

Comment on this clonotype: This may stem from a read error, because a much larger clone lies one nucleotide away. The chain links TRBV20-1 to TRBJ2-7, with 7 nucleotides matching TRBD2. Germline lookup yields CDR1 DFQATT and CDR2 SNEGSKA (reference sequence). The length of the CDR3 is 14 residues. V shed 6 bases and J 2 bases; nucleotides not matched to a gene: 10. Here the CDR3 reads CSAPRRGSPYEQYF. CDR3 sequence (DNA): TGCAGTGCCCCCCGTCGCGGGAGCCCCTACGAGCAGTACTTC.

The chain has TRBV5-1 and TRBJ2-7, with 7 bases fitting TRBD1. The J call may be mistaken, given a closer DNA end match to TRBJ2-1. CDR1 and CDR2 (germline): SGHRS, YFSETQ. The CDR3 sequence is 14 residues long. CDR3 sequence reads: CASSLDTQGNEQFF. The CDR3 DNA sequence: TGCGCCAGCAGCTTAGATACACAGGGGAATGAGCAGTTCTTC.